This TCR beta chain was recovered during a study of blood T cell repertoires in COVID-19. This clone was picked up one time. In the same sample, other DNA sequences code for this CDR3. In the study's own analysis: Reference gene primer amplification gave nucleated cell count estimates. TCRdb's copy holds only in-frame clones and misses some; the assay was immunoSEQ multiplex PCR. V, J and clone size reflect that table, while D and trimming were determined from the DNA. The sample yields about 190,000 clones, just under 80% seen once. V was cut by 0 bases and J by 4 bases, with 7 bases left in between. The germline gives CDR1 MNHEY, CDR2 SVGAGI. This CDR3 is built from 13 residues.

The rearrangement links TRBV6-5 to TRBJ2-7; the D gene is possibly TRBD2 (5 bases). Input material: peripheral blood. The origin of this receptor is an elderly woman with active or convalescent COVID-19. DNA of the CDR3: TGTGCCAGCAGTTACTCCCGGGGATACGAGCAGTACTTC. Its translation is CASSYSRGYEQYF.